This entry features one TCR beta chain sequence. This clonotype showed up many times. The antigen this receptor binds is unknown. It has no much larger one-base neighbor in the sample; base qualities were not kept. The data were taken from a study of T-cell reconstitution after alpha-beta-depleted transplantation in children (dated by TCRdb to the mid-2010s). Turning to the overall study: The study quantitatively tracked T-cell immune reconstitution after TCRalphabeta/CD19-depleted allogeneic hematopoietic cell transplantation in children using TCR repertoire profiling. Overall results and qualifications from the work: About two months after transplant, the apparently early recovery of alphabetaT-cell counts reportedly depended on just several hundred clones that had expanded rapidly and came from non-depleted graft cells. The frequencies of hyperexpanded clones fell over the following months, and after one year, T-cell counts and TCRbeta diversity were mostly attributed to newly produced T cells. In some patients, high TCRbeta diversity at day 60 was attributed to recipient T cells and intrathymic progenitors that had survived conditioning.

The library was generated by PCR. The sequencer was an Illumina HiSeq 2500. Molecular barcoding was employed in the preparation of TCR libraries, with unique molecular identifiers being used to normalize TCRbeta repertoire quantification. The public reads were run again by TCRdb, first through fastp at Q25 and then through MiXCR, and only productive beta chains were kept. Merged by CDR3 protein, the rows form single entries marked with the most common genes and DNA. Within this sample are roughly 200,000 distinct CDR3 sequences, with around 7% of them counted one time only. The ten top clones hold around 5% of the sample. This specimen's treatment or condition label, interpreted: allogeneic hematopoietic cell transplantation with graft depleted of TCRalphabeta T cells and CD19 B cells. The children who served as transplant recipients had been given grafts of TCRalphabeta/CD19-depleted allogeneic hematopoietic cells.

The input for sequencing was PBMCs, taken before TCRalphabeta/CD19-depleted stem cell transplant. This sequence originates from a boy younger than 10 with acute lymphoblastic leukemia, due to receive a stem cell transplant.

The nucleotide sequence reads as follows: TGTGCCAGCAGTTTTGAGGGGGCGCTGCGTGGGGAGCAGTACTTC. It translates as CASSFEGALRGEQYF. In this chain, TRBV27 is recombined with TRBJ2-7, and TRBD1 matches 7 of the central bases. CDR1 and CDR2 are read off the germline V gene (reference sequence) as MNHEY and SMNVEV. Ends trimmed: V by 3 bases, J by 7 bases; bases unmatched to a gene: 12. The CDR3 numbers 15 residues from cysteine through phenylalanine. The DNA shown is the 45-base CDR3, in frame from base 1.